This note documents a single TCR beta chain sequence. The antigen it recognizes is unknown. Base qualities are not at hand, and no much larger clone is one base apart. This sample is part of a study of T cell responses to AZD1222 COVID-19 vaccine (dated by TCRdb to about 2021). Study-wide context: AZD1222 recipients with second doses at about 4 weeks or about 12 weeks were pooled, because spike-specific TCR depth and breadth did not differ between schedules. Trial participants were enrolled by age into 18-55, 56-69 and 70-plus year subgroups, with about 150, 27 and 61 TCR-sequenced participants respectively. A total of roughly 240 trial participants underwent TCR sequencing, of whom nearly 210 received two doses of AZD1222 and 26 received two doses of the MenACWY control vaccine. Broad study findings and their caveats: The whole spike protein was spanned by vaccine-associated CD4 TCRs, and dominant responses were seen in regions 160-218 and 743-854. The 56-69-year group was small, and its depth increase did not reach significance, likely because of low power. Conclusions about previously exposed vaccinees are limited because only a handful of AZD1222 recipients were SARS-CoV-2 seropositive at baseline. Because no samples from the day 14 peak response were available, repertoires could be characterized only after the peak T cell response. Spike-specific TCR breadth and depth rose significantly after two AZD1222 doses compared with day 0 and with MenACWY recipients. Most participants were white British and females outnumbered males, and the authors suggested that clonal diversity may have been underestimated. Epitopes outside the regions mutated in the B.1.351 and B.1.1.7 variants were reportedly recognized by nearly half of the unique spike-specific TCRs.

The label giving this sample's time point can be read as: baseline before first vaccination. The vaccinee samples were drawn from two UK trials, COV001 and COV002, one of which was a single-blind randomized controlled phase 2/3 trial testing AZD1222 (ChAdOx1 nCoV-19) in healthy adults. For TCRbeta chain sequencing, PBMC samples were collected from trial participants at day 0 and at day 28 after the second dose. The CDR3 regions of human TCRbeta chains were analyzed by immunosequencing. In the source study's methods: Repertoire TCRs were checked for matches against a reference library of SARS-CoV-2-specific TCRs that had been generated using the MIRA antigen-specificity platform. Breadth was defined as the fraction of unique TCRs that were SARS-CoV-2-associated, and depth was defined as the fraction of total T cells that were SARS-CoV-2-associated. Each spike-specific TCR was assigned to its reactive spike region and to a CD4 or CD8 class using the MIRA data. Log10-transformed breadth and depth values were compared by one-way ANOVA with Sidak's multiple comparisons tests. Entries here come from immuneACCESS through TCRdb and include only in-frame sequences with V and J called. Some clones fail to appear in such tables; in the studies checked, an unresolved V gene covers under half of the shortfall, and the cause of the remainder is unknown. V and J calls and clone size are given by that table; D and trimming were obtained from the DNA. This sample is represented by around 100,000 clones; 91% of them were singletons. 35% to 50% of the sample belongs to the ten largest clones.

The sequence was obtained from an adult in good health. The sequencing here drew on peripheral blood, taken on day 0 of AZD1222 vaccination.

The nucleotide sequence reads TGTGCCAGCAGTAAGGGACAGGGGGGAAATCAGCCCCAGCATTTT. The encoded protein is CASSKGQGGNQPQHF. The chain is assembled from TRBV7-2 and TRBJ1-5; TRBD1 aligns with 11 central bases. Trimming removed 6 bases from V and 4 bases from J; the gene matches leave 5 bases unexplained. Taken from the germline V gene, the CDR1 and CDR2 loops are SGHTA and FQGNSA. The CDR3 runs 15 amino acids, cysteine and phenylalanine included. Of all the DNA, just the CDR3 is kept, 45 bases in frame from base 1.